The 26 T cell receptor beta chains below come from one sample, sequenced in a study of blood T cell repertoires in COVID-19. The data were produced by immunoSEQ multiplex PCR, yet TCRdb's version contains in-frame clones alone and is incomplete. Of roughly 380,000 clones listed, around 91% are singletons. Sequenced input: peripheral blood. The receptor set was obtained from a woman aged 40 to 50 with COVID-19, enrolled during active disease.

The rearrangement links TRBV7-3 to TRBJ2-1, with TRBD2 matching 8 bases. CDR3 length: 16 residues. CDR1 and CDR2 from the germline V gene are SGHTA and FQGTGA. V gave up 1 base and J gave up 5 bases; unmatched junction bases: 7. The CDR3 DNA reads TGTGCCAGCAGCTTAAAATCGGGAGGGGGGAACAATGAGCAGTTCTTC. Protein product: CASSLKSGGGNNEQFF.

A single count supports this clone. The rearrangement joins TRBV15 to TRBJ2-2, with TRBD2 matching 14 bases. The CDR3 length is 16 residues. The ends lost 11 bases at V and 2 bases at J; junction bases unmatched: 7. The germline V gene encodes CDR1 LNHNV and CDR2 YYDKDF (reference sequence). The CDR3 nucleotides are TGTGCCTCCCGGACTAGCGGGGGGTTTAACACCGGGGAGCTGTTTTTT. Its translation: CASRTSGGFNTGELFF.

On this clone: Other nucleotide sequences from this sample produce the same CDR3. The genes are TRBV7-2 and TRBJ1-1, with a weak D call TRBD1 (5 bases). Trimming took off 1 base at V and 1 base at J, with 7 bases between the two ends. The CDR3 loop spans 14 amino acids. Germline V gene data show CDR1 as SGHTA and CDR2 as FQGNSA. Here the CDR3 reads CASSLGQTNTEAFF. As DNA, the CDR3 is TGTGCCAGCAGCTTAGGACAGACGAACACTGAAGCTTTCTTT.

The V call is TRBV19, the J call TRBJ1-5; 8 bases agree with TRBD1. The J segment lost 7 bases and the V segment lost 3 bases, leaving 8 bases of the junction unmatched. CDR1 and CDR2 from the germline V gene are LNHDA and SQIVND (reference sequence). CDR3 size: 15 residues. The DNA for the CDR3 is TGTGCCAGTAGTATCGGCAGGGGGCCCCAACAGCCCCAGCATTTT. Translation: CASSIGRGPQQPQHF.

This chain links TRBV7-6 with TRBJ2-7, with D maybe TRBD2 (7 bases). The CDR3 contains 16 residues. Deletions cut 4 bases from V and 3 bases from J, with 19 bases between. Per germline, CDR1 SGHVS and CDR2 FNYEAQ. The CDR3 region is CASSSIPGEGRYEQYF. CDR3 DNA: TGTGCCAGCAGCTCGATACCAGGGGAGGGACGCTACGAGCAGTACTTC.

This clone occurred once. The chain is built from TRBV7-9 and TRBJ2-7; weak D call: TRBD1 (7 bases). The CDR3 consists of 16 residues. V was trimmed by 4 bases and J by 3 bases, leaving 19 bases between them. The germline V gene has CDR1 SEHNR and CDR2 FQNEAQ (reference sequence). CDR3 sequence reads: CASSSQTGEVLYEQYF. In DNA form, the CDR3 reads TGTGCCAGCAGCTCCCAAACAGGGGAGGTACTCTACGAGCAGTACTTC.

The rearrangement joins TRBV30 to TRBJ2-7, with no clear D. V lost 1 base and J 3 bases, leaving 19 bases between the germline ends. CDR3 size: 16 residues. Germline-derived CDR1 and CDR2 are GTSNPN and SVGIG (reference sequence). CDR3 amino acids: CAWSGIEDTGSYEQYF. The CDR3 DNA is TGTGCCTGGAGTGGAATTGAAGACACCGGAAGCTACGAGCAGTACTTC.

The V call is TRBV27, the J call TRBJ2-5; TRBD2 agrees at 9 bases. This CDR3 contains 18 residues. The J segment lost 5 bases and the V segment lost 2 bases, leaving 15 bases of the junction unmatched. Germline lookup yields CDR1 MNHEY and CDR2 SMNVEV (reference sequence). The CDR3 nucleotides are TGTGCCAGCAGTTTACGGCCTAGCGGGGACTCCCGGCTGGAGACCCAGTACTTC. Translating gives CASSLRPSGDSRLETQYF.

The rearrangement uses TRBV9 and TRBJ2-5, with D possibly matching TRBD2 (6 bases). Germline assignment: CDR1 SGDLS and CDR2 YYNGEE. The ends were cut back, 0 bases at V and 1 base at J, with 10 bases in the middle. This CDR3 has 15 residues. The CDR3 DNA sequence: TGTGCCAGCAGCGTAGAAGGAGGGGTCCAAGAGACCCAGTACTTC. Translating gives CASSVEGGVQETQYF.

This clone has only one observation. The rearrangement links TRBV28 to TRBJ2-1; TRBD2 aligns across 8 bases. After removal of 2 bases from V and 3 bases from J, the junction contained 6 bases not matched to a gene. Looked up from germline, CDR1 is MDHEN and CDR2 is SYDVKM. This CDR3 region has 16 residues. CDR3 nucleotide sequence: TGTGCCAGCAGTTTAGCGGGAGGCGCCATCTACAATGAGCAGTTCTTC. Encoded protein: CASSLAGGAIYNEQFF.

This clone has only a few counts. The chain is built from TRBV5-6 and TRBJ1-1; a weak D match, TRBD1 (5 bases). Looked up from germline, CDR1 is SGHDT and CDR2 is YYEEEE. Trimming removed 3 bases at V and 1 base at J, with 10 bases between. This CDR3 is 14 amino acids long. The CDR3 bases are TGTGCCAGCAGCTATACTCAGGGGAACACTGAAGCTTTCTTT. It codes for CASSYTQGNTEAFF.

CDR3 sequence: CASSRNRGGTEAFF. Here the CDR3 DNA reads TGTGCCAGCAGCCGTAACAGGGGAGGCACTGAAGCTTTCTTT. The chain uses TRBV14 and TRBJ1-1; 7 nucleotides match TRBD1. Trimming cost V 4 bases and J 4 bases; bases outside gene matches: 6. The CDR3 covers 14 residues. Germline loops: CDR1 SGHDN, CDR2 FVKESK.

V and J are TRBV10-3 and TRBJ1-2, with D maybe TRBD1 (6 bases). The CDR3 is made up of 18 amino acids. Germline CDR1 is ENHRY and CDR2 is SYGVKD. The V end was cut by 3 bases, the J end by 6 bases, with 26 bases between. This CDR3 is CAISDQRETQGLRHGYTF. The DNA for the CDR3 is TGTGCCATCAGTGACCAAAGGGAGACCCAGGGGCTCAGGCATGGCTACACCTTC.

The chain employs TRBV6-6 and TRBJ2-1; D call uncertain. The CDR3 consists of 13 residues. Germline V lookup: CDR1 MNHNY, CDR2 SVGAGI (reference sequence). V was trimmed by 0 bases and J by 2 bases, leaving 2 bases between them. DNA for the CDR3: TGTGCCAGCAGTTACTCCGCCTACAATGAGCAGTTCTTC. Amino acids: CASSYSAYNEQFF.

The chain links TRBV20-1 to TRBJ1-1; tentative D call: TRBD1 (5 bases). Germline lookup yields CDR1 DFQATT and CDR2 SNEGSKA (reference sequence). The CDR3 sequence is 15 residues long. Trimming shortened V by 3 bases and J by 4 bases, and 18 bases separated the two germline ends. The CDR3 DNA follows: TGCAGTGCTAGTGATGTAGGGGCGCGGGGCACTGAAGCTTTCTTT. It specifies CSASDVGARGTEAFF.

The chain has TRBV7-2 and TRBJ2-4; 7 bases match TRBD2. V dropped 3 bases and J dropped 5; count of bases not matched to a gene: 4. Germline CDR1 and CDR2: SGHTA and FQGNSA. The CDR3 is 14 residues long. This chain's CDR3 is CASSFGGGENIQYF. Written as DNA, the CDR3 is TGTGCCAGCAGCTTTGGCGGGGGTGAAAACATTCAGTACTTC.

This chain connects TRBV28 to TRBJ1-5; 9 bases line up with TRBD1. CDR1 is MDHEN and CDR2 is SYDVKM in the germline V gene. V gave up 10 bases and J gave up 7 bases; unmatched junction bases: 8. CDR3 length: 13 residues. The CDR3 DNA follows: TGTGCCATAAGGGGACAGGGTGGGCAGCCCCAGCATTTT. Amino acid sequence: CAIRGQGGQPQHF.

The J gene is TRBJ1-1, the V gene TRBV27; 11 positions agree with TRBD1. V lost 10 bases to trimming and J lost 1 base; unmatched junction nucleotides: 11. The CDR3 length is 16 residues. Per the germline V gene, CDR1 is MNHEY and CDR2 is SMNVEV (reference sequence). Here the CDR3 reads CATRGTGGYRNTEAFF. DNA of the CDR3: TGTGCCACCCGAGGGACAGGGGGTTATAGGAACACTGAAGCTTTCTTT.

The rearrangement joins TRBV9 to TRBJ1-1; 7 nucleotides match TRBD1. The CDR3 totals 15 residues. CDR1 is SGDLS and CDR2 is YYNGEE in the germline V gene. The V segment lost 4 bases and the J segment 7 bases; nucleotides outside the gene matches: 13. The DNA for the CDR3 is TGTGCCAGCAGCTCAGGGGTAGGGGGCGCCGATGAAGCTTTCTTT. Its protein is CASSSGVGGADEAFF.

The chain recombines TRBV18 with TRBJ2-5, with D possibly being TRBD2 (6 bases). Germline lookup yields CDR1 KGHSH and CDR2 LQKENI. The ends were cut back, 2 bases at V and 4 bases at J, with 8 bases in the middle. This CDR3 comprises 13 residues. Here the CDR3 reads CASSPEEGETQYF. CDR3 DNA sequence: TGTGCCAGCTCACCAGAGGAGGGAGAGACCCAGTACTTC.

The V gene is TRBV15, the J gene TRBJ2-5; 11 nucleotides agree with TRBD2. With 6 bases clipped from V and 3 bases from J, the junction kept 9 bases outside the gene matches. The CDR3 consists of 16 residues. In germline, CDR1 is LNHNV, CDR2 YYDKDF (reference sequence). CDR3 bases: TGTGCCACCAGAGAGGGGGTAGCGGGGGGGAAAGAGACCCAGTACTTC. It yields the protein CATREGVAGGKETQYF.

This chain connects TRBV6-5 to TRBJ2-7; unclear D gene. The CDR3 loop spans 15 amino acids. V lost 5 bases and J lost 0, with 14 bases in between. Germline CDR1 reads MNHEY; CDR2 reads SVGAGI. This CDR3 reads CASSTTTLLSYEQYF. The CDR3 coding sequence is TGTGCCAGCAGTACCACGACTCTCCTCTCCTACGAGCAGTACTTC.

This chain uses TRBV18 with TRBJ2-3, with no clear D. The ends were cut back, 3 bases at V and 0 bases at J, with 13 bases in the middle. The CDR3 is 16 residues long. In germline, CDR1 is KGHSH, CDR2 LQKENI. The chain's CDR3 is CASSPRTSASTDTQYF. CDR3 DNA: TGTGCCAGCTCACCCCGAACCAGTGCTAGCACAGATACGCAGTATTTT.

The CDR3, as DNA: TGTGCCAGTCTAAGGGGGCCAGGTGAAAAACTGTTTTTT. Its protein is CASLRGPGEKLFF. This chain uses TRBV25-1 with TRBJ1-4; 7 bases line up with TRBD1. Germline lookup yields CDR1 MGHDK and CDR2 SYGVNS. The CDR3 consists of 13 residues. V shed 9 bases, J shed 7 bases, and the junction held 8 bases outside the gene matches.

The chain joins TRBV6-5 to TRBJ1-1; D is undetermined. The CDR3 loop spans 14 amino acids. Germline lookup yields CDR1 MNHEY and CDR2 SVGAGI. V was shortened by 2 bases and J by 2 bases, with 9 bases between the two germline ends. This CDR3 reads CASSYDNLNTEAFF. As DNA, the CDR3 is TGTGCCAGCAGTTACGACAACCTAAACACTGAAGCTTTCTTT.

The chain combines TRBV7-3 with TRBJ1-4, with a weak D call TRBD1 (6 bases). Deletions cut 0 bases from V and 5 bases from J, with 13 bases between. The CDR3 runs 16 residues. The germline V gene encodes CDR1 SGHTA and CDR2 FQGTGA. The CDR3 DNA follows: TGTGCCAGCAGCTTAACCCGGCCAGGGGTGAATGAAAAACTGTTTTTT. Its protein product is CASSLTRPGVNEKLFF.